The 12 T cell receptor beta chains below come from one sample, sequenced in a study of blood T cell repertoires in COVID-19. Clones were sequenced by immunoSEQ multiplex PCR, and TCRdb holds only the in-frame ones, with some missing. The data hold 390,000 or so clones, with around 90% observed a single time. Sequencing input: peripheral blood. These TCRs come from a man in his late teens or twenties with active or convalescent COVID-19.

This chain links TRBV7-2 with TRBJ2-5, with a possible D match to TRBD1 (5 bases). V lost 6 bases and J 3 bases, leaving 8 bases between the germline ends. CDR1 is SGHTA, CDR2 FQGNSA, per germline. This CDR3 has 12 amino acids. The CDR3 region has the DNA TGTGCCAGCAGTGACAGAAAAGAGACCCAGTACTTC. Translating it yields CASSDRKETQYF.

The rearrangement links TRBV6-5 to TRBJ2-7; 7 bases match TRBD1. Trimming at V came to 6 bases and at J to 3 bases, leaving 5 bases not matched to a gene. Germline loops: CDR1 MNHEY, CDR2 SVGAGI. The CDR3 runs to 13 residues. The CDR3 coding sequence is TGTGCCAGCAGCCCCAACAGGGGCTACGAGCAGTACTTC. Encoded protein: CASSPNRGYEQYF.

V gene TRBV5-4 combines with J gene TRBJ1-2; unclear D gene. The CDR3 spans 13 residues. V was clipped by 3 bases and J by 7 bases, with 13 bases between them. Germline V gene lookup returns CDR1 SGHNT and CDR2 YYREEE (reference sequence). The CDR3 DNA reads TGTGCCAGCAGCTCACCTAACTCCTTTGGCTACACCTTC. Translated, it gives CASSSPNSFGYTF. The full variable domain, its missing parts supplied by reference TRBV5-4 and TRBJ1-2, is ETGVTQSPTHLIKTRGQQVTLRCSSQSGHNTVSWYQQALGQGPQFIFQYYREEENGRGNFPPRFSGLQFPNYSSELNVNALELDDSALYLCASSSPNSFGYTFGSGTRLTVV.

The chain uses TRBV27 and TRBJ2-1; 9 bases agree with TRBD2. The CDR3 runs 15 residues. The V segment lost 8 bases and the J segment 4 bases; nucleotides outside the gene matches: 9. CDR1 is MNHEY, CDR2 SMNVEV, per germline (reference sequence). The chain's CDR3 is CASREAGGDYNEQFF. The CDR3 nucleotides read TGTGCCAGCCGAGAGGCGGGAGGGGATTACAATGAGCAGTTCTTC.

The CDR3 sequence is CASSLRNTEAFF. Written as DNA, the CDR3 is TGTGCCAGCAGCTTGCGTAATACTGAAGCTTTCTTT. The V gene is TRBV5-6, the J gene TRBJ1-1; D not certain. This CDR3 region has 12 residues. CDR1 SGHDT and CDR2 YYEEEE come from the germline V gene. Trimming took off 1 base at V and 5 bases at J, with 6 bases between the two ends.

V is TRBV18 and J is TRBJ1-2, with unresolved D. The V end was cut by 2 bases, the J end by 4 bases, with 8 bases between. This CDR3 has 13 residues. Germline CDR1 is KGHSH and CDR2 is LQKENI. Here the CDR3 reads CASSPGEGYGYTF. The CDR3 region has the DNA TGTGCCAGCTCACCAGGGGAGGGCTATGGCTACACCTTC.

This chain joins TRBV12-3 or TRBV12-4 and TRBJ1-1; D call uncertain. The ends were cut back, 6 bases at V and 8 bases at J, with 13 bases in the middle. This CDR3 has 12 residues. The CDR3 DNA follows: TGTGCCAGCAGATCCGACTCTACCGAAGCTTTCTTT. This encodes CASRSDSTEAFF.

V is TRBV7-2 and J is TRBJ2-1; 7 bases match TRBD2. CDR1 and CDR2 (germline): SGHTA, FQGNSA. This CDR3 contains 15 residues. V shed 0 bases and J 3 bases; nucleotides not matched to a gene: 2. The CDR3 region has the DNA TGTGCCAGCAGCTTAGCGGGAGGGTACTACAATGAGCAGTTCTTC. Its translation: CASSLAGGYYNEQFF.

The CDR3 DNA is TGTGCCAGCAGTTACAAGCGGGGGGTACGCACAGATACGCAGTATTTT. Protein sequence: CASSYKRGVRTDTQYF. V usage is TRBV6-6 and J usage is TRBJ2-3, with 9 bases lining up with TRBD2. The CDR3 runs to 16 residues. Germline loops: CDR1 MNHNY, CDR2 SVGAGI (reference sequence). Losses at the gene ends were 2 bases for V and 1 base for J; bases not matched to a gene: 4.

V and J are TRBV7-2 and TRBJ1-5; D might be TRBD1 (5 bases). Trimming shortened V by 5 bases and J by 0 bases, and 11 bases separated the two germline ends. Germline CDR1 is SGHTA and CDR2 is FQGNSA. The CDR3 has 15 residues. The CDR3 sequence is CASSLGHYSNQPQHF. Written as DNA, the CDR3 is TGTGCCAGCAGCCTCGGACACTATAGCAATCAGCCCCAGCATTTT.

J is TRBJ2-7 and V is TRBV3-1 (or the pseudogene TRBV3-2), with 7 bases aligning to TRBD1. CDR1 and CDR2 (germline): LGHDT, YNNKEL (reference sequence). This CDR3 is 13 amino acids long. V was pared by 6 bases and J by 5 bases, with 7 bases of the junction left unmatched. The CDR3 region has the DNA TGTGCCAGCAGAAATACAGGGGATGACGAGCAGTACTTC. This encodes CASRNTGDDEQYF.

This chain connects TRBV7-2 to TRBJ1-5; TRBD1 might be the D (5 bases). Trimming cost V 5 bases and J 7 bases, with 12 bases left between them. CDR3 size: 13 residues. CDR1 and CDR2 from the germline V gene are SGHTA and FQGNSA. This CDR3 is CASSLHGGQPQHF. The CDR3 DNA reads TGTGCCAGCAGCCTCCACGGGGGGCAGCCCCAGCATTTT.